Listed here are 22 T cell receptor beta chains from one sample, sequenced in a study of cytomegalovirus exposure and HLA in healthy donors (dated by TCRdb to the late 2010s). Libraries were constructed by the immunoSEQ multiplex PCR assay. For the multiplex PCR, a mixture combining 60 forward primers for TCR Vbeta segments and 13 reverse primers for TCR Jbeta segments was used. Held by TCRdb, this immuneACCESS table contains in-frame sequences only and omits some clones. Under half of the omission traces to an unresolved V gene where checked; the cause of the rest is unknown. Here the sample has 100,000 to 150,000 clones; over 50% occur a single time. The ten top clones hold under 9.5% of the sample. The material sequenced was PBMCs. These receptors originate from a woman in her thirties or forties in good health and CMV-seropositive.

The chain joins TRBV18 to TRBJ1-2; D is unclear. The CDR3 length is 14 residues. With 4 bases removed from V and 8 bases from J, the gap between germline ends came to 17 bases. The germline V gene encodes CDR1 KGHSH and CDR2 LQKENI. The CDR3 here is CASSLRRETEGYTF. The CDR3 nucleotides are TGTGCCAGCTCACTACGCCGGGAGACGGAGGGCTACACCTTC.

This clone was counted between two and nine times. The V gene is TRBV7-2, the J gene TRBJ2-4; 8 bases match TRBD2. CDR1 and CDR2 from the germline V gene are SGHTA and FQGNSA. This CDR3 has 19 amino acids. Trimming removed 5 bases from V and 0 bases from J; junction bases left unmatched: 15. DNA of the CDR3: TGTGCCAGCAGCCCTAAAATCAGACTAGCGAAACTAGCCAAAAACATTCAGTACTTC. It translates to CASSPKIRLAKLAKNIQYF.

This clone has a handful of counts. CDR3 DNA: TGTGCCAGCAGTGAGAGCGGGGGAATCCGTACCTACGAGCAGTACTTC. Translated, it gives CASSESGGIRTYEQYF. V is TRBV25-1 and J is TRBJ2-7; 8 bases are a match to TRBD2. Losses at the gene ends were 3 bases for V and 2 bases for J; bases not matched to a gene: 9. The germline gives CDR1 MGHDK, CDR2 SYGVNS. This CDR3 is built from 16 residues.

CDR3 region: CATTLSGASGNTIYF. CDR3 bases: TGTGCCACCACCCTAAGCGGGGCCTCTGGAAACACCATATATTTT. The gene calls are TRBV6-5 and TRBJ1-3; D may be TRBD1 (5 bases). Trimming removed 10 bases from V and 0 bases from J, with 16 bases in between. The germline V gene has CDR1 MNHEY and CDR2 SVGAGI. The CDR3 spans 15 residues.

V gene TRBV28 combines with J gene TRBJ1-1, with D possibly TRBD1 on 6 matching bases. The CDR3 runs 13 residues. Trimming removed 7 bases at V and 4 bases at J, with 13 bases between. The germline gives CDR1 MDHEN, CDR2 SYDVKM. The CDR3 here is CASNQRGGTEAFF. The CDR3 DNA sequence: TGTGCCAGCAACCAAAGGGGGGGCACTGAAGCTTTCTTT.

V and J are TRBV6-1 and TRBJ2-7; the match to TRBD2 covers 8 bases. Unmatched junction bases numbered 18, after V lost 1 base and J lost 1 base. This CDR3 contains 20 residues. Germline-derived CDR1 and CDR2 are MNHNS and SASEGT. The CDR3 region is CASSEDGSGNYPLSSYEQYF. The CDR3 DNA follows: TGTGCCAGCAGTGAAGACGGTAGCGGGAATTACCCCCTGAGTTCCTACGAGCAGTACTTC.

The chain links TRBV28 to TRBJ2-2, with 7 positions matching TRBD2. This CDR3 is built from 17 residues. The germline CDR1 and CDR2 sequences are MDHEN and SYDVKM. The trim removed 4 bases at V and 1 base at J, leaving 9 bases unmatched. This chain's CDR3 is CASSSWSSGRNTGELFF. The CDR3 DNA follows: TGTGCCAGCAGTTCCTGGTCTAGCGGAAGGAACACCGGGGAGCTGTTTTTT.

This clone was seen only a few times. This chain links TRBV28 with TRBJ1-5; D is uncertain. Per the germline V gene, CDR1 is MDHEN and CDR2 is SYDVKM. V dropped 6 bases and J dropped 7 bases, with 19 bases sitting between them. There are 15 residues in the CDR3. Here the CDR3 DNA reads TGTGCCAGCAGCCGCACCTTGGCCCTAGGACAGCCCCAGCATTTT. Amino acids: CASSRTLALGQPQHF.

The chain recombines TRBV6-5 with TRBJ1-2; 8 positions match TRBD1. J was trimmed by 7 bases and V by 6 bases; bases with no gene match: 13. Germline V CDR1 and CDR2: MNHEY, SVGAGI. CDR3 size: 15 residues. Written as DNA, the CDR3 is TGTGCCAGCAGAAACAATGTGGGACAGGAGGCTGGCTACACCTTC. Translation: CASRNNVGQEAGYTF.

The chain carries TRBV5-4 and TRBJ2-3; 7 positions match TRBD1. The CDR3 is made up of 16 amino acids. V lost 0 bases to trimming and J lost 4 bases; unmatched junction nucleotides: 8. Germline loops: CDR1 SGHNT, CDR2 YYREEE (reference sequence). The CDR3 region has the DNA TGTGCCAGCAGCTTGGGGAACAGGGGTTCGGCAGATACGCAGTATTTT. Translation: CASSLGNRGSADTQYF. The full variable domain, in which reference TRBV5-4 and TRBJ2-3 provide the parts outside the CDR3, is ETGVTQSPTHLIKTRGQQVTLRCSSQSGHNTVSWYQQALGQGPQFIFQYYREEENGRGNFPPRFSGLQFPNYSSELNVNALELDDSALYLCASSLGNRGSADTQYFGPGTRLTVL.

This clone qualifies as large. The chain's CDR3 is CASSFLLAGNNEKLFF. Here the CDR3 DNA reads TGTGCCAGCAGCTTTCTGCTGGCGGGGAACAATGAAAAACTGTTTTTT. The rearrangement uses TRBV11-2 and TRBJ1-4; D uncertain. V lost 3 bases and J lost 5, with 16 bases in between. There are 16 residues in the CDR3. Germline CDR1 is SGHAT and CDR2 is FQNNGV.

V usage is TRBV18 and J usage is TRBJ2-5, with no clear D. This CDR3 is built from 16 residues. Germline V gene data show CDR1 as KGHSH and CDR2 as LQKENI. Trimming pared 3 bases from V and 2 bases from J, leaving 16 bases between. The CDR3 region is CASSPYVEALQETQYF. CDR3 nucleotides: TGTGCCAGCTCACCCTACGTAGAGGCCCTTCAAGAGACCCAGTACTTC.

In this sample, this clone turned up a few times. The chain is built from TRBV6-5 and TRBJ2-7, with TRBD1 identical over 7 bases. Germline V lookup: CDR1 MNHEY, CDR2 SVGAGI. V was pared by 0 bases and J by 6 bases, with 5 bases of the junction left unmatched. This CDR3 has 14 amino acids. CDR3 coding DNA: TGTGCCAGCAGTTACTCGACAGGGTCGGGCGAGCAGTACTTC. This gives the protein CASSYSTGSGEQYF.

This sequence joins TRBV6-1 and TRBJ2-7; D perhaps matches TRBD1 (5 bases). Germline CDR1 is MNHNS and CDR2 is SASEGT. This CDR3 contains 14 residues. The ends were cut back, 2 bases at V and 5 bases at J, with 13 bases in the middle. In DNA form, the CDR3 reads TGTGCCAGCAGTGAAAGCAGGGTTCAGAACGAGCAGTACTTC. Protein product: CASSESRVQNEQYF.

Comment on this clone: One junction end does not reproduce the germline sequence, and a read error may be involved. This chain connects TRBV7-7 to TRBJ1-5, with a tentative D call TRBD1 (6 bases). Germline assignment: CDR1 SSHAT and CDR2 FNYEAQ (reference sequence). The CDR3 totals 15 residues. This chain's CDR3 is CASSLAVGASQPQHF. The CDR3 DNA follows: TGTGCTAGCAGCTTAGCGGTGGGGGCAAGTCAGCCCCAGCATTTT.

V usage is TRBV5-1 and J usage is TRBJ2-7; perhaps TRBD2 as D (6 bases). In germline, CDR1 is SGHRS, CDR2 YFSETQ. Trimming left V 2 bases short and J 5 bases short, with 11 bases between. The CDR3 has 13 residues. The CDR3, as DNA: TGCGCCAGCAGCTTCAGGACTAAAGACGAGCAGTACTTC. Encoded protein: CASSFRTKDEQYF.

The V and J genes are TRBV2 and TRBJ2-1; 10 bases map to TRBD1. The CDR3 has 14 amino acids. The V and J ends lost 7 bases and 6 bases, in that order; junction bases with no gene match: 6. CDR1 SNHLY and CDR2 FYNNEI come from the germline V gene. Here the CDR3 DNA reads TGTGCCAGCATCCGGGACAGGGGTGTCAATGAGCAGTTCTTC. Protein product: CASIRDRGVNEQFF.

This clone was detected only a few times. The rearrangement links TRBV19 to TRBJ1-1, with TRBD1 matching 9 bases. Germline loops: CDR1 LNHDA, CDR2 SQIVND (reference sequence). The CDR3 consists of 15 residues. With 4 bases clipped from V and 5 bases from J, the junction kept 8 bases outside the gene matches. The CDR3 DNA follows: TGTGCCAGTAGTAGGGGCCGGGACAGGGTGACTGAAGCTTTCTTT. Translating gives CASSRGRDRVTEAFF.

This chain uses TRBV10-1 with TRBJ2-1; 9 bases map to TRBD2. CDR1 and CDR2 (germline): WNHNN, SYGVQD (reference sequence). CDR3 size: 14 residues. Trimming at V came to 4 bases and at J to 7 bases, leaving 5 bases not matched to a gene. DNA of the CDR3: TGCGCCAGCAGTGGTGGACTAGCGTTTAATGAGCAGTTCTTC. Its translation: CASSGGLAFNEQFF.

V usage is TRBV19 and J usage is TRBJ2-2, with D possibly TRBD2 on 6 matching bases. The CDR3 loop spans 15 amino acids. Trimming shortened V by 2 bases and J by 3 bases, and 10 bases separated the two germline ends. Germline loops: CDR1 LNHDA, CDR2 SQIVND (reference sequence). CDR3 nucleotides: TGTGCCAGTAGTATATCGGGGGACTACACCGGGGAGCTGTTTTTT. Amino acids: CASSISGDYTGELFF.

Regarding this clone: Germline is not matched at one junction end, which may reflect a read error. The chain employs TRBV7-9 and TRBJ2-2; the match to TRBD1 covers 8 bases. The CDR3 length is 13 residues. Germline V gene sequence: CDR1 SEHNR, CDR2 FQNEAQ (reference sequence). The CDR3, as DNA: TGTGCCAGCAGCTTCCCACCAGGACAGGGAATGTATTTT. Translating it yields CASSFPPGQGMYF.

The chain couples TRBV4-2 to TRBJ2-3; 12 bases align to TRBD2. V was pared by 2 bases and J by 5 bases, with 11 bases of the junction left unmatched. The CDR3 covers 18 residues. The germline CDR1 and CDR2 sequences are LGHNA and YNFKEQ. The CDR3 DNA reads TGTGCCAGCAGCCAATTCTTCAGGACTAGCGGGGAAGGAGATACGCAGTATTTT. Translated, it gives CASSQFFRTSGEGDTQYF.